This paragraph reports one T cell receptor (beta chain). The antigen remains undetermined. These data come from a study of graft-versus-host responses after intestinal transplantation. TCRdb keeps only in-frame clones here, not all; method: immunoSEQ multiplex PCR. The sample holds 15,000 to 20,000 clones; roughly 82% are singletons and the top ten take more than 5%. With 6 bases clipped from V and 5 bases from J, the junction kept 7 bases outside the gene matches. This CDR3 comprises 14 residues. Germline CDR1 and CDR2: SGHRS and YFSETQ. Processed graft tissue released its intraepithelial and lamina propria lymphocytes. Study-level points and caveats: Recipient marrow contained GvH clones, some of which appeared first in ileum or blood.

This TCR came from a human patient who received an intestinal transplant, so some T cells may come from the graft donor. Source: ileum tissue, taken 17 days after transplant. The V gene is TRBV5-1, the J gene TRBJ2-5; 10 nucleotides align to TRBD2. The CDR3 spells CASKSGGAYETQYF. CDR3 DNA: TGCGCCAGCAAGAGCGGGGGGGCTTATGAGACCCAGTACTTC.